This TCR beta chain appears in the sequencing data of a study of T-cell reconstitution after alpha-beta-depleted transplantation in children. In germline, CDR1 is LGHNT, CDR2 FRNRAP. The CDR3 contains 16 residues. V was cut by 0 bases and J by 4 bases, with 16 bases left in between. A library of TCRbeta sequences, prepared with unique molecular identifiers, was generated. TCRdb processed the PCR reads anew with MiXCR; each CDR3 protein has one entry. The sample has 700,000 to 950,000 distinct CDR3 sequences, 15% to 20% seen once. The sequencing here drew on PBMCs, mostly from graft donor cells, taken 360 days after TCRalphabeta/CD19-depleted stem cell transplant. This chain joins TRBV12-5 and TRBJ2-7; D is perhaps TRBD1 or TRBD2 (6 bases each). This clonotype originated in a male patient under 18 who had a stem cell transplant for acute lymphoblastic leukemia, so the T cells may come from the graft donor. CDR3 in DNA: TGTGCTAGTGGTTTGGTACTGGGCAGGGGAGGATACGAGCAGTACTTC. This gives the protein CASGLVLGRGGYEQYF.